Shown below are 9 T cell receptor beta chains from a single sample sequenced in a study of T cell responses to AZD1222 COVID-19 vaccine. Libraries were prepared by immunoSEQ multiplex PCR; TCRdb keeps only in-frame clonotypes and omits some of them. The table shows approximately 70,000 clones, with 85% occurring only once. The material sequenced was peripheral blood, taken on day 0 of AZD1222 vaccination. Receptor source: an adult in good health.

This chain uses TRBV27 with TRBJ1-3; D not resolved. Germline V gene sequence: CDR1 MNHEY, CDR2 SMNVEV (reference sequence). The length of the CDR3 is 13 residues. Trimming stripped 3 bases from V and 4 bases from J, with 7 bases between. The DNA for the CDR3 is TGTGCCAGCAGTTTGCTGGGGGGAAACACCATATATTTT. This translates into CASSLLGGNTIYF.

The chain is built from TRBV6-5 and TRBJ2-5, with a possible D match to TRBD1 (6 bases). V was pared by 7 bases and J by 5 bases, with 14 bases between. The germline V gene encodes CDR1 MNHEY and CDR2 SVGAGI. The CDR3 length is 13 residues. The CDR3 bases are TGTGCCAGCAAGGTGGGGGCTGGGGAGACCCAGTACTTC. Amino acid sequence: CASKVGAGETQYF.

The V gene is TRBV4-1, the J gene TRBJ1-5; no clear D gene. V was trimmed by 2 bases and J by 2 bases, leaving 10 bases between them. The germline gives CDR1 MGHRA, CDR2 YSYEKL. The CDR3 spans 15 residues. In DNA, the CDR3 is TGCGCCAGCAGCCAAAATCCCTCGGGCAATCAGCCCCAGCATTTT. Protein product: CASSQNPSGNQPQHF.

The chain joins TRBV6-4 to TRBJ2-3; 8 bases match TRBD2. Germline loops: CDR1 MRHNA, CDR2 SNTAGT. The trim removed 1 base at V and 0 bases at J, leaving 6 bases unmatched. This CDR3 region has 17 residues. This CDR3 is CASSDYLAGVSTDTQYF. CDR3 coding DNA: TGTGCCAGCAGTGACTATCTAGCGGGCGTTAGCACAGATACGCAGTATTTT.

V and J are TRBV6-5 and TRBJ1-2; 10 positions agree with TRBD1. Germline CDR1 is MNHEY and CDR2 is SVGAGI. The CDR3 is made up of 12 amino acids. After removal of 4 bases from V and 8 bases from J, the junction contained 1 base not matched to a gene. The CDR3 DNA follows: TGTGCCAGCAGTTTGGGACAGGGGGGCTACACCTTC. This codes for CASSLGQGGYTF.

This chain uses TRBV7-9 with TRBJ2-3; D is unresolved. Per germline, CDR1 SEHNR and CDR2 FQNEAQ (reference sequence). Trimming took 5 bases from V and 2 from J, leaving 2 bases between them. The CDR3 spans 11 residues. CDR3 DNA sequence: TGTGCCAGCAGCATCACAGATACGCAGTATTTT. Translated, it gives CASSITDTQYF.

This chain links TRBV6-5 with TRBJ1-2, with 11 bases identical to TRBD1. The CDR3 is made up of 13 amino acids. Germline V gene sequence: CDR1 MNHEY, CDR2 SVGAGI. Trimming took 6 bases from V and 8 from J; bases not matched to a gene: 5. This CDR3 is CASRGQGASGYTF. DNA of the CDR3: TGTGCCAGCAGAGGACAGGGGGCGTCAGGCTACACCTTC.

This clone was counted a few times. The chain has TRBV7-9 and TRBJ2-7; TRBD1 is a possible D gene (6 bases). CDR1 is SEHNR, CDR2 FQNEAQ, per germline (reference sequence). There are 15 residues in the CDR3. Trimming removed 5 bases at V and 0 bases at J, with 14 bases between. CDR3 amino acids: CASSAADRISYEQYF. CDR3 nucleotide sequence: TGTGCCAGCAGCGCCGCGGACAGAATCTCCTACGAGCAGTACTTC. Supplemented by reference TRBV7-9 and TRBJ2-7, the full variable domain reads DTGVSQNPRHKITKRGQNVTFRCDPISEHNRLYWYRQTLGQGPEFLTYFQNEAQLEKSRLLSDRFSAERPKGSFSTLEIQRTEQGDSAMYLCASSAADRISYEQYFGPGTRLTVT.

The chain links TRBV6-5 to TRBJ2-1; D call uncertain. Trimming shortened V by 6 bases and J by 4 bases, and 13 bases separated the two germline ends. This CDR3 has 14 amino acids. The germline CDR1 and CDR2 sequences are MNHEY and SVGAGI. CDR3 amino acids: CASSLNGEYNEQFF. The CDR3 nucleotides read TGTGCCAGCAGCTTAAACGGAGAATACAATGAGCAGTTCTTC.